Listed here is a single T cell receptor beta chain. Its antigen is unknown. They isolated at least 6 million PBMCs from each sample. This specimen comes from a study of blood T cells in healthy people across ages. Study-level results: It was held that the diversity estimates obtained from one million T cells were underestimates. Per million T cells, the diversity of TCR beta decreased roughly linearly as age advanced. Possibly confounding the expanded clonotype changes was the fact that donor CMV status was unknown.

The CDR3 is 15 amino acids. Per the germline V gene, CDR1 is GTSNPN and CDR2 is SVGIG (reference sequence). V was pared by 0 bases and J by 3 bases, with 12 bases between. It was with a sample-barcoded 5' primer and a J-beta primer mix that a second PCR of about 7 to 12 cycles was run. TCRdb fed the 5' RACE reads into MiXCR, producing one record per CDR3 protein. The sample contains hundreds of thousands of distinct CDR3 sequences, 40% to 45% of which appear only once. V and J are TRBV30 and TRBJ2-1, with D perhaps TRBD1 (5 bases). Material for sequencing was blood. This clonotype was sampled from a woman aged 55-70 years in good health. The CDR3 region is CAWSVQPGFYNEQFF. In DNA form, the CDR3 reads TGTGCCTGGAGTGTACAGCCAGGGTTCTACAATGAGCAGTTCTTC.